The TCR beta chain under discussion was sequenced for a study of T cell changes during pregnancy in multiple sclerosis. This clone was recorded once. V shed 8 bases and J 13 bases; nucleotides not matched to a gene: 12. The CDR3 runs to 13 residues. Germline CDR1 MDHEN, CDR2 SYDVKM. The protocol was immunoSEQ multiplex PCR, while the TCRdb copy is restricted to in-frame clones and leaves out a portion. Of tens of thousands of clones listed, 75% to 95% are singletons. The origin of this receptor is a female donor with multiple sclerosis, enrolled in a pregnancy study. The input for sequencing was CD4+ T cells from peripheral blood mononuclear cells, taken in the second trimester of pregnancy. The V and J genes are TRBV28 and TRBJ1-2, with 11 bases that match TRBD1. The CDR3 DNA is TGTGCCAGCTCAGGACAGGGGGCTAGGTTTGGCACCTTC. Translation gives CASSGQGARFGTF.